The clone carrying this T cell receptor beta chain was seen many times. The source material, RNA transcripts, was used to amplify TCR beta CDR3 regions. First-round RT-PCR with HTBI primers amplified the TCR CDR3 region. TCRdb itself ran the multiplex PCR reads through MiXCR, one entry per CDR3 protein. Here the sample spans 300,000 to 500,000 distinct CDR3 sequences, about 14% being singletons. Ophthalmopathy patients all had a Clinical Activity Score of at least 3, a NOSPECS grade of at least 4 and disease under 3 months old. Trimming removed 0 bases at V and 8 bases at J, with 14 bases between. CDR1 and CDR2 from the germline V gene are DFQATT and SNEGSKA (reference sequence). The CDR3 is 14 amino acids. The sample is drawn from a study of T cells in Graves' hyperthyroidism and ophthalmopathy.

This clonotype was sampled from a man aged 45-60 years with Graves' ophthalmopathy. The specimen was blood. The chain carries TRBV20-1 and TRBJ2-1; D possibly corresponds to TRBD1 (6 bases). The CDR3 spells CSARDQGGRDEQFF. The CDR3 DNA follows: TGCAGTGCTAGAGATCAAGGGGGAAGGGATGAGCAGTTCTTC.